These T cell receptor beta chains were read from a single sample in a study of OX40 agonist ivuxolimab in advanced cancers. Clones were sequenced by immunoSEQ multiplex PCR, and TCRdb holds only the in-frame ones, with some missing. The profile covers tens of thousands of clones, with 80% to 90% appearing a single time and 7.4% taken by the ten largest. The source material was CD4+ or CD8+ T cells sorted from blood, sampled in a trial of the OX40 agonist ivuxolimab. These receptors came from an adult with an advanced solid tumor such as melanoma, head and neck, liver or kidney cancer. Both conserved end residues are part of each CDR3. The D gene is left open where the match is weak. Only some rows state a clone size, as once, few, many or a class for expanded clones.

v_call	j_call	clone_size	d_call	cdr3_aa	cdr3_nt
TRBV7-9	TRBJ2-1	.	.	CASSLHGETYNEQFF	TGTGCCAGCAGCTTACACGGGGAGACCTACAATGAGCAGTTCTTC
TRBV7-3	TRBJ1-1	.	.	CASVSRGRRTEAFF	TGTGCCAGCGTTTCAAGGGGACGGCGGACTGAAGCTTTCTTT
TRBV12-2	TRBJ2-7	.	.	CASRLKLGYEQYF	TGTGCAAGTCGCTTAAAGCTGGGCTACGAGCAGTACTTC
TRBV30	TRBJ2-7	.	.	CAWCPGLTYEQYF	TGTGCCTGGTGCCCGGGACTGACCTACGAGCAGTACTTC
TRBV28	TRBJ2-1	.	.	CASSPVGATQNNEQFF	TGTGCCAGCAGTCCCGTGGGGGCCACTCAAAACAATGAGCAGTTCTTC
TRBV9	TRBJ2-7	.	.	CASSVGPASLHEQYF	TGTGCCAGCAGCGTCGGGCCAGCCAGCCTCCACGAGCAGTACTTC
TRBV28	TRBJ2-1	once	.	CASSNRGPRYNEQFF	TGTGCCAGCAGCAACCGGGGCCCACGCTACAATGAGCAGTTCTTC
TRBV7-9	TRBJ2-1	.	TRBD2	CASIPLAGVNEQFF	TGTGCCAGCATCCCACTAGCGGGGGTTAATGAGCAGTTCTTC
TRBV7-8	TRBJ2-7	.	.	CASSFQERSYEQYF	TGTGCCAGCAGCTTCCAGGAACGCTCCTACGAGCAGTACTTC
TRBV7-3	TRBJ2-7	.	.	CASSPTASGYEQYF	TGTGCCAGCAGCCCTACCGCGTCGGGCTACGAGCAGTACTTC
TRBV6-1	TRBJ2-2	.	.	CASKAGLNTGELFF	TGTGCCAGCAAAGCCGGCCTAAACACCGGGGAGCTGTTTTTT
TRBV7-2	TRBJ2-7	.	.	CASSLEMGGGRYEQYF	TGTGCCAGCAGCTTAGAAATGGGGGGAGGTCGCTACGAGCAGTACTTC